The rows below give T cell receptor beta chains drawn from one sample of a study of pediatric ulcerative colitis. Sequencing used immunoSEQ multiplex PCR; TCRdb keeps in-frame clones, though not all of them. The table has approximately 32,000 clones, 82% seen once. Sequencing was performed on blood. The receptors originated from a boy aged 10-17 years with severe ulcerative colitis. CDR3s include the opening cysteine and the closing phenylalanine or tryptophan. A D gene is named only where the DNA matches it firmly. Clone size appears in some rows only: once, few, many, or a class for an expanded clone.

clone_size: NA; d_call: TRBD1; j_call: TRBJ1-5; v_call: TRBV25-1; cdr3_nt: TGTGCCAGTCAGGACAGGGAGGTGGATCAGCCCCAGCATTTT; cdr3_aa: CASQDREVDQPQHF
clone_size: NA; d_call: NA; j_call: TRBJ2-7; v_call: TRBV10-3; cdr3_nt: TGTGCCATCAAGAGGGAGATCCTCTACGAGCAGTACTTC; cdr3_aa: CAIKREILYEQYF
clone_size: NA; d_call: TRBD1; j_call: TRBJ2-5; v_call: TRBV7-8; cdr3_nt: TGTGCCAGCAGCTTAAAACCGGGACAGTTGCAAGAGACCCAGTACTTC; cdr3_aa: CASSLKPGQLQETQYF
clone_size: few; d_call: NA; j_call: TRBJ2-2; v_call: TRBV6-1; cdr3_nt: TGTGCCAGCAGTGACACTTCGAACACCGGGGAGCTGTTTTTT; cdr3_aa: CASSDTSNTGELFF
clone_size: NA; d_call: TRBD2; j_call: TRBJ2-5; v_call: TRBV9; cdr3_nt: TGTGCCAGCAGCCCTAGCGGGGGGGTTGAGACCCAGTACTTC; cdr3_aa: CASSPSGGVETQYF
clone_size: NA; d_call: NA; j_call: TRBJ1-1; v_call: TRBV2; cdr3_nt: TGTGCCCAGGTGGGGGGGTGGACCACTGAAGCTTTCTTT; cdr3_aa: CAQVGGWTTEAFF
clone_size: NA; d_call: NA; j_call: TRBJ2-1; v_call: TRBV7-9; cdr3_nt: TGTGCCAGCATCTCATTAGGGTACAATGAGCAGTTCTTC; cdr3_aa: CASISLGYNEQFF
clone_size: NA; d_call: NA; j_call: TRBJ2-6; v_call: TRBV5-4; cdr3_nt: TGTGCCAGCAGCCCTGAGGGCGCTGGGGCCAACGTCCTGACTTTC; cdr3_aa: CASSPEGAGANVLTF
clone_size: NA; d_call: TRBD1; j_call: TRBJ2-1; v_call: TRBV7-3; cdr3_nt: TGTGCCAGCAGCTTAGGCCAGGGGGCGAATGAGCAGTTCTTC; cdr3_aa: CASSLGQGANEQFF
clone_size: NA; d_call: NA; j_call: TRBJ2-7; v_call: TRBV10-3; cdr3_nt: TGTGCCATCAGTGAGGTAACGTCCTACGAGCAGTACTTC; cdr3_aa: CAISEVTSYEQYF
clone_size: once; d_call: NA; j_call: TRBJ2-5; v_call: TRBV11-1; cdr3_nt: TGTGCCAGCAGCCGCGAACCGAAGGAGACCCAGTACTTC; cdr3_aa: CASSREPKETQYF
clone_size: NA; d_call: NA; j_call: TRBJ1-1; v_call: TRBV5-8; cdr3_nt: TGTGCCAGCAGCTTCGGATCAGGTCGCACTGAAGCTTTCTTT; cdr3_aa: CASSFGSGRTEAFF
clone_size: few; d_call: NA; j_call: TRBJ1-6; v_call: TRBV27; cdr3_nt: TGTGCCAGCAGCCGTATTTGGGATTCACCCCTCCACTTT; cdr3_aa: CASSRIWDSPLHF
clone_size: NA; d_call: NA; j_call: TRBJ1-4; v_call: TRBV6-5; cdr3_nt: TGTGCCAGCACCCACCCCACAGGGATTAATGAAAAACTGTTTTTT; cdr3_aa: CASTHPTGINEKLFF
clone_size: NA; d_call: TRBD2; j_call: TRBJ2-5; v_call: TRBV4-3; cdr3_nt: TGCGCCAGCAGCCAACGGGCGGGGGGCCTCCAAGAGACCCAGTACTTC; cdr3_aa: CASSQRAGGLQETQYF
clone_size: NA; d_call: TRBD1; j_call: TRBJ2-3; v_call: TRBV9; cdr3_nt: TGTGCCAGCAGCTTAGCCCGAGTGACAGGGCCCGCGGATACGCAGTATTTT; cdr3_aa: CASSLARVTGPADTQYF
clone_size: NA; d_call: NA; j_call: TRBJ2-7; v_call: TRBV5-1; cdr3_nt: TGCGCCAGCAGCTTGGCTGAGACAGCCTTCTACGAGCAGTACTTC; cdr3_aa: CASSLAETAFYEQYF
clone_size: NA; d_call: NA; j_call: TRBJ1-5; v_call: TRBV27; cdr3_nt: TGTGCCAGCAGTTTAATGGATAGCAATCAGCCCCAGCATTTT; cdr3_aa: CASSLMDSNQPQHF
clone_size: once; d_call: TRBD1; j_call: TRBJ2-1; v_call: TRBV5-4; cdr3_nt: TGTGCCAGCAGCTTGCATCAGGGGGCCCACAATGAGCAGTTCTTC; cdr3_aa: CASSLHQGAHNEQFF
clone_size: NA; d_call: NA; j_call: TRBJ1-1; v_call: TRBV6-5; cdr3_nt: TGTGCCAGCAGTTACTCGCCCCAGGGTGAAGCTTTCTTT; cdr3_aa: CASSYSPQGEAFF
clone_size: NA; d_call: NA; j_call: TRBJ2-1; v_call: TRBV7-8; cdr3_nt: TGTGCCAGCAGCACCCTTACGGGGGGCCTTGAGCAGTTCTTC; cdr3_aa: CASSTLTGGLEQFF
clone_size: once; d_call: NA; j_call: TRBJ2-7; v_call: TRBV5-4; cdr3_nt: TGTGCCAGCACCTCCGCGGGGGCAGCCTCCTACGAGCAGTACTTC; cdr3_aa: CASTSAGAASYEQYF
clone_size: few; d_call: TRBD1; j_call: TRBJ1-1; v_call: TRBV19; cdr3_nt: TGTGCCAGTAGTGGGGACAGTCGGAATGAAGCTTTCTTT; cdr3_aa: CASSGDSRNEAFF
clone_size: once; d_call: NA; j_call: TRBJ2-2; v_call: TRBV6-4; cdr3_nt: TGTGCCAGCAGTGACTCGGAGACCGGGGAGCTGTTTTTT; cdr3_aa: CASSDSETGELFF
clone_size: NA; d_call: TRBD1; j_call: TRBJ1-4; v_call: TRBV4-2; cdr3_nt: TGTGCCAGCAGCCAAGGGGACAGGGTTGGTTTTGAAAAACTGTTTTTT; cdr3_aa: CASSQGDRVGFEKLFF
clone_size: NA; d_call: TRBD1; j_call: TRBJ1-1; v_call: TRBV12-5; cdr3_nt: TGTGCTAGTGGTTTGGCCCTTGGGGACAGTAAGAACACTGAAGCTTTCTTT; cdr3_aa: CASGLALGDSKNTEAFF
clone_size: once; d_call: TRBD1; j_call: TRBJ1-2; v_call: TRBV5-1; cdr3_nt: TGCGCCAGCAGCTTATCGCTTGGAGCAGGGGGCTATGGCTACACCTTC; cdr3_aa: CASSLSLGAGGYGYTF
clone_size: NA; d_call: TRBD1; j_call: TRBJ1-1; v_call: TRBV7-9; cdr3_nt: TGTGCCAGCAGCTTAGAAGCCGGGACAGGTGGTACTGAAGCTTTCTTT; cdr3_aa: CASSLEAGTGGTEAFF
clone_size: NA; d_call: NA; j_call: TRBJ2-7; v_call: TRBV2; cdr3_nt: TGTGCCAGCAGGACGGCCTACGAGCAGTACTTC; cdr3_aa: CASRTAYEQYF
clone_size: NA; d_call: NA; j_call: TRBJ1-1; v_call: TRBV5-1; cdr3_nt: TGCGCCAGCAGCCAACAGGGCCCAGGGAACACTGAAGCTTTCTTT; cdr3_aa: CASSQQGPGNTEAFF
clone_size: NA; d_call: NA; j_call: TRBJ2-1; v_call: TRBV30; cdr3_nt: TGTGCCTGGATTCCTGGGAGCTCCTACAATGAGCAGTTCTTC; cdr3_aa: CAWIPGSSYNEQFF
clone_size: NA; d_call: TRBD1; j_call: TRBJ1-4; v_call: TRBV7-8; cdr3_nt: TGTGCCAGCAGCCATCAGGACAGGGTAGGGGAAAAACTGTTTTTT; cdr3_aa: CASSHQDRVGEKLFF
clone_size: NA; d_call: TRBD1; j_call: TRBJ1-2; v_call: TRBV30; cdr3_nt: TGTGCCTGGATACAGGACAGGGGACGTTATGGCTACACCTTC; cdr3_aa: CAWIQDRGRYGYTF
clone_size: NA; d_call: NA; j_call: TRBJ1-3; v_call: TRBV18; cdr3_nt: TGTGCCAGCTCACCAGACAGATCTGGAAACACCATATATTTT; cdr3_aa: CASSPDRSGNTIYF
clone_size: NA; d_call: TRBD1; j_call: TRBJ2-3; v_call: TRBV7-9; cdr3_nt: TGTGCCAGCAGCTTAGGGACAGGGTATAGCACAGATACGCAGTATTTT; cdr3_aa: CASSLGTGYSTDTQYF
clone_size: once; d_call: TRBD2; j_call: TRBJ2-3; v_call: TRBV5-1; cdr3_nt: TGCGCCAGCAGCACCGGGGGGGCCGCAGATACGCAGTATTTT; cdr3_aa: CASSTGGAADTQYF
clone_size: NA; d_call: NA; j_call: TRBJ2-1; v_call: TRBV2; cdr3_nt: TGTGCCAGCATTCTCGACCCTGGGGCGGGCTCCTACAATGAGCAGTTCTTC; cdr3_aa: CASILDPGAGSYNEQFF
clone_size: NA; d_call: NA; j_call: TRBJ2-1; v_call: TRBV19; cdr3_nt: TGTGCCAGTACCTCCTGGGGCGGTTACAATGAGCAGTTCTTC; cdr3_aa: CASTSWGGYNEQFF
clone_size: NA; d_call: TRBD1; j_call: TRBJ1-1; v_call: TRBV5-1; cdr3_nt: TGCGCCAGCAGCTTGGACGGCTTAAACACAGGGGTGATTGAAGCTTTCTTT; cdr3_aa: CASSLDGLNTGVIEAFF
clone_size: NA; d_call: NA; j_call: TRBJ1-5; v_call: TRBV5-4; cdr3_nt: TGTGCCAGCAGCTTGTATCGCTCTACTAGCAATCAGCCCCAGCATTTT; cdr3_aa: CASSLYRSTSNQPQHF
clone_size: NA; d_call: NA; j_call: TRBJ1-1; v_call: TRBV4-3; cdr3_nt: TGCGCCAGCAGCCAATGGGGCCTTAACACTGAAGCTTTCTTT; cdr3_aa: CASSQWGLNTEAFF
clone_size: NA; d_call: TRBD2; j_call: TRBJ2-3; v_call: TRBV6-4; cdr3_nt: TGTGCCAGCAGTCCTAGCGGGGGGGCTGCAGATACGCAGTATTTT; cdr3_aa: CASSPSGGAADTQYF